Each of the 30 T cell receptor beta chains below was sequenced from the same sample in a study of blood T cells in healthy people across ages. Alongside a J-beta primer mix, a sample-barcoded 5' primer served in a second PCR lasting about 7 to 12 cycles. TCRdb passed the 5' RACE reads through MiXCR, listing each CDR3 protein once. The sample carries fewer than 800,000 distinct CDR3 sequences, 45% to 50% recorded once. The material sequenced was blood. The receptors originated from a woman aged 60-75 years in good health.

The chain uses TRBV6-4 and TRBJ2-7; D unclear. V lost 2 bases and J 5 bases, leaving 4 bases between the germline ends. The CDR3 spans 11 residues. Germline CDR1 MRHNA, CDR2 SNTAGT. CDR3 in amino acids: CASSDGNEQYF. The CDR3 nucleotides read TGTGCCAGCAGTGACGGGAACGAGCAGTACTTC.

The J gene is TRBJ1-2, the V gene TRBV20-1, with D perhaps TRBD1 (6 bases). Germline V gene lookup returns CDR1 DFQATT and CDR2 SNEGSKA (reference sequence). V was cut by 6 bases and J by 4 bases, with 21 bases left in between. This CDR3 spans 15 amino acids. In DNA, the CDR3 is TGCAGTGCCGCACCCCGGGGTCAGGGGCTCTATGGCTACACCTTC. This translates into CSAAPRGQGLYGYTF.

The chain links TRBV6-6 to TRBJ2-5, with D uncertain. The J call may be incorrect, as the DNA end agrees better with TRBJ2-7. CDR1 and CDR2 (germline): MNHNY, SVGAGI (reference sequence). There are 14 residues in the CDR3. CDR3 in amino acids: CASRPDLAANEQYF. In nucleotides, the CDR3 is TGTGCCAGCAGACCAGACCTCGCGGCCAACGAGCAGTACTTC.

The chain is built from TRBV20-1 and TRBJ2-1; 8 nucleotides match TRBD1. Germline V CDR1 and CDR2: DFQATT, SNEGSKA (reference sequence). The CDR3 totals 15 residues. After removal of 6 bases from V and 8 bases from J, the junction contained 15 bases not matched to a gene. For the CDR3, the DNA is TGCAGTGCCAGACCCGGACAGGGTTTTATAGATGAGCAGTTCTTC. Its translation is CSARPGQGFIDEQFF.

This clonotype showed up just a few times. The chain recombines TRBV11-3 with TRBJ2-7, with D possibly matching TRBD1 (6 bases). With 4 bases removed from V and 6 bases from J, the gap between germline ends came to 10 bases. CDR1 SGHNT and CDR2 YENEEA come from the germline V gene. The CDR3 extends over 12 amino acids. CDR3 coding DNA: TGTGCCAGCAGCTCGGACAGTTTCGAGCAGTACTTC. It is translated as CASSSDSFEQYF.

CDR3 in DNA: TGCAGTGCTAGAGGGACTAGCGGGAGAGGTTGGACAGATACGCAGTATTTT. Its translation is CSARGTSGRGWTDTQYF. The gene calls are TRBV20-1 and TRBJ2-3; TRBD2 agrees at 13 bases. The CDR3 spans 17 residues. The ends lost 1 base at V and 3 bases at J; junction bases unmatched: 7. Germline CDR1 DFQATT, CDR2 SNEGSKA (reference sequence).

The chain has TRBV30 and TRBJ1-5; D is ambiguous. Germline lookup yields CDR1 GTSNPN and CDR2 SVGIG (reference sequence). This CDR3 has 14 amino acids. V was shortened by 7 bases and J by 2 bases, with 15 bases between the two germline ends. The CDR3 DNA follows: TGTGCCTCACGAGGTGGGGAGGGCAATCAGCCCCAGCATTTT. Translation gives CASRGGEGNQPQHF.

This sequence joins TRBV5-1 and TRBJ1-2, with 9 bases lining up with TRBD1. The J segment lost 8 bases and the V segment lost 5 bases, leaving 7 bases of the junction unmatched. CDR1 SGHRS and CDR2 YFSETQ come from the germline V gene. CDR3 size: 13 residues. CDR3 bases: TGCGCCAGCAGTTCGGGACAGGGAGAAGGCTACACCTTC. Encoded protein: CASSSGQGEGYTF.

This chain joins TRBV20-1 and TRBJ2-5, with D possibly being TRBD1 (7 bases). CDR3 length: 13 amino acids. Germline CDR1 reads DFQATT; CDR2 reads SNEGSKA (reference sequence). Trimming shortened V by 6 bases and J by 4 bases, and 15 bases separated the two germline ends. CDR3 sequence: CSAARGTAETQYF. Written as DNA, the CDR3 is TGCAGTGCAGCACGCGGGACAGCAGAGACCCAGTACTTC.

This chain links TRBV3-1 with TRBJ2-3; 8 positions match TRBD2. This CDR3 is 17 amino acids long. V dropped 4 bases and J dropped 5; count of bases not matched to a gene: 14. Germline V gene sequence: CDR1 LGHDT, CDR2 YNNKEL (reference sequence). CDR3 nucleotides: TGTGCCAGCAGCCCCAGGACTAGCTGGGCCGTGCGAGATACGCAGTATTTT. Encoded protein: CASSPRTSWAVRDTQYF.

This sequence joins TRBV7-9 and TRBJ2-7; 8 bases line up with TRBD1. J gave up 3 bases and V 5 bases, and 3 bases lay outside the gene matches. The CDR3 has 13 residues. Per germline, CDR1 SEHNR and CDR2 FQNEAQ (reference sequence). This chain's CDR3 is CASSEGQVYEQYF. The CDR3, as DNA: TGTGCCAGCAGCGAGGGACAGGTCTACGAGCAGTACTTC.

J is TRBJ1-5 and V is TRBV12-5; TRBD1 matches 7 bases. CDR1 is LGHNT and CDR2 is FRNRAP in the germline V gene. V was clipped by 5 bases and J by 0 bases; unmatched bases: 10. The CDR3 is made up of 17 amino acids. The CDR3 loop is CASGPSTGSNSNQPQHF. CDR3 sequence (DNA): TGTGCTAGTGGTCCATCGACAGGGTCAAATAGCAATCAGCCCCAGCATTTT.

Worth noting for this clonotype: A much larger clone lies a single base off, so this may be a read error. V is TRBV29-1 and J is TRBJ2-7; 9 nucleotides agree with TRBD2. CDR3 size: 14 residues. CDR1 and CDR2 (germline): SQVTM, ANQGSEA. J gave up 10 bases and V 3 bases, and 13 bases lay outside the gene matches. This CDR3 is CSVDPSGIKEAQYF. CDR3 sequence (DNA): TGCAGCGTTGACCCTAGCGGGATTAAAGAGGCCCAGTACTTC.

The chain employs TRBV29-1 and TRBJ2-2; 12 bases are shared with TRBD2. This CDR3 is 14 amino acids long. V shed 4 bases, J shed 6 bases, and the junction held 3 bases outside the gene matches. Germline assignment: CDR1 SQVTM and CDR2 ANQGSEA. CDR3 nucleotide sequence: TGCAGCGTTGGGACTAGCGGGAAATCCGGGGAGCTGTTTTTT. It encodes CSVGTSGKSGELFF.

The rearrangement uses TRBV5-1 and TRBJ2-5; 10 nucleotides line up with TRBD2. CDR1 is SGHRS, CDR2 YFSETQ, per germline. J lost 11 bases, V lost 0 bases, and 10 bases had no gene match. The CDR3 sequence is 15 residues long. CDR3 DNA sequence: TGCGCCAGCAGCTTGGGAGCGGGAGGGTACGATGAGCAGTACTTC. Translating gives CASSLGAGGYDEQYF.

The V and J genes are TRBV12-3 or TRBV12-4 and TRBJ1-1, with a weak D call TRBD1 (5 bases). The CDR3 has 15 residues. V lost 5 bases to trimming and J lost 9 bases, with 22 bases between them. CDR3 DNA sequence: TGTGCCAGCAGTCCGCACGCTTCGACAGTCCAACAAGCTTTCTTT. Translating it yields CASSPHASTVQQAFF.

V gene TRBV12-3 or TRBV12-4 combines with J gene TRBJ1-5; D is unresolved. The CDR3 is 13 amino acids. V lost 6 bases, J lost 0 bases, and 6 bases lay in between. CDR3 in amino acids: CASSPASNQPQHF. The CDR3 DNA follows: TGTGCCAGCAGCCCTGCTAGCAATCAGCCCCAGCATTTT.

The V and J genes are TRBV3-1 and TRBJ1-3; 8 bases match TRBD1. The germline V gene has CDR1 LGHDT and CDR2 YNNKEL (reference sequence). Unmatched junction bases numbered 9, after V lost 4 bases and J lost 4 bases. This CDR3 has 16 amino acids. This CDR3 is CASSPQTGAGGNTIYF. CDR3 nucleotides: TGTGCCAGCAGCCCCCAGACAGGGGCGGGGGGAAACACCATATATTTT.

This clonotype was observed a handful of times. CDR3 in DNA: TGTGCCAGCAGTGAAGTAACAGGGAAAAGCGCCGAGCAGTACTTC. This gives the protein CASSEVTGKSAEQYF. The chain carries TRBV2 and TRBJ2-5; D is perhaps TRBD1 (6 bases). The DNA end favors TRBJ2-7, so the J call may be wrong. Germline CDR1 is SNHLY and CDR2 is FYNNEI. CDR3 length equals 15 residues.

The gene calls are TRBV30 and TRBJ1-2, with D possibly TRBD1 on 6 matching bases. Germline V gives CDR1 GTSNPN, CDR2 SVGIG (reference sequence). The CDR3 sequence is 16 residues long. V lost 3 bases to trimming and J lost 4 bases, with 21 bases between them. CDR3 bases: TGTGCCTGGAGCTACGCGGACAGCCGTAAAATCTATGGCTACACCTTC. Translating it yields CAWSYADSRKIYGYTF.

A remark on this clonotype: With a much larger clone just one base away, this may be a read error. The V call is TRBV12-3 or TRBV12-4, the J call TRBJ2-5; 10 bases are a match to TRBD2. This CDR3 is 15 amino acids long. Trimming at V came to 3 bases and at J to 13 bases, leaving 14 bases not matched to a gene. The CDR3: CASSFSSGSPNERYF. In nucleotides, the CDR3 is TGTGCCAGCAGTTTTTCTAGCGGGAGTCCAAATGAGCGGTACTTC.

The chain is built from TRBV12-3 or TRBV12-4 and TRBJ2-1; D uncertain. The CDR3 is 14 residues long. V gave up 1 base and J gave up 6 bases, with 10 bases separating them. The CDR3 reads CASSLDQNPNEQFF. In nucleotides, the CDR3 is TGTGCCAGCAGTTTAGATCAGAATCCCAATGAGCAGTTCTTC.

The chain links TRBV6-5 to TRBJ2-2; D gene unclear. Germline-derived CDR1 and CDR2 are MNHEY and SVGAGI. V lost 6 bases to trimming and J lost 5 bases, with 13 bases between them. This CDR3 comprises 14 residues. CDR3 bases: TGTGCCAGCAGCCCCCCCCTAGAGACCGGGGAGCTGTTTTTT. Encoded protein: CASSPPLETGELFF.

This clonotype was counted between two and nine times. The V call is TRBV5-1, the J call TRBJ1-2; no clear D. V dropped 3 bases and J dropped 2 bases, with 11 bases sitting between them. CDR1 is SGHRS and CDR2 is YFSETQ in the germline V gene. This CDR3 comprises 14 residues. The CDR3 coding sequence is TGCGCCAGCAGCTGGACGACAAGCAACTATGGCTACACCTTC. Amino acids: CASSWTTSNYGYTF.

This chain uses TRBV12-3 or TRBV12-4 with TRBJ2-3; 8 bases fit TRBD2. This CDR3 region has 14 residues. With 3 bases clipped from V and 10 bases from J, the junction kept 9 bases outside the gene matches. The CDR3: CASSFAGRAIPQYF. CDR3 DNA sequence: TGTGCCAGCAGTTTTGCCGGGAGGGCCATCCCGCAGTATTTT.

This clonotype was counted a few times. The J gene is TRBJ2-1, the V gene TRBV10-3; 7 nucleotides match TRBD2. Germline values: CDR1 ENHRY, CDR2 SYGVKD. V dropped 7 bases and J dropped 6; count of bases not matched to a gene: 9. This CDR3 spans 14 amino acids. For the CDR3, the DNA is TGTGCCATCATGGGGTCTGCGGGGGTCAATGAGCAGTTCTTC. Protein product: CAIMGSAGVNEQFF.

The rearrangement joins TRBV10-3 to TRBJ2-7, with 8 bases fitting TRBD1. Germline CDR1 and CDR2: ENHRY and SYGVKD. With V trimmed by 9 bases and J by 6 bases, 10 bases remained unmatched. This CDR3 has 13 residues. In DNA form, the CDR3 reads TGTGCCATGTCAGTAGGACAGGGAGGCGAGCAGTACTTC. Translating gives CAMSVGQGGEQYF.

This clonotype was seen at least ten times. The gene calls are TRBV6-2 or TRBV6-3 and TRBJ2-7, with D perhaps TRBD2 (5 bases). Germline CDR1 reads MNHEY; CDR2 reads SVGEGT. The CDR3 covers 14 residues. V gave up 2 bases and J gave up 7 bases, with 15 bases separating them. For the CDR3, the DNA is TGTGCCAGCAGTTACCATTCATCCTTAGCGGAGCAGTACTTC. Protein product: CASSYHSSLAEQYF.

This chain links TRBV29-1 with TRBJ2-5, with a possible D match to TRBD2 (6 bases). The CDR3 sequence is 13 residues long. V lost 6 bases and J lost 2, with 13 bases in between. Looked up from germline, CDR1 is SQVTM and CDR2 is ANQGSEA. The CDR3 bases are TGCAGCGTCGGGAGCGTAGCGCAAGAGACCCAGTACTTC. The encoded protein is CSVGSVAQETQYF.

The rearrangement links TRBV3-1 to TRBJ2-6; 8 bases agree with TRBD1. The V and J ends lost 4 bases and 0 bases, in that order; junction bases with no gene match: 11. Germline CDR1 reads LGHDT; CDR2 reads YNNKEL (reference sequence). The CDR3 totals 19 residues. CDR3 DNA sequence: TGTGCCAGCAGCCCACCCGGGACAGGTGGAAGCTCTGGGGCCAACGTCCTGACTTTC. Protein product: CASSPPGTGGSSGANVLTF.